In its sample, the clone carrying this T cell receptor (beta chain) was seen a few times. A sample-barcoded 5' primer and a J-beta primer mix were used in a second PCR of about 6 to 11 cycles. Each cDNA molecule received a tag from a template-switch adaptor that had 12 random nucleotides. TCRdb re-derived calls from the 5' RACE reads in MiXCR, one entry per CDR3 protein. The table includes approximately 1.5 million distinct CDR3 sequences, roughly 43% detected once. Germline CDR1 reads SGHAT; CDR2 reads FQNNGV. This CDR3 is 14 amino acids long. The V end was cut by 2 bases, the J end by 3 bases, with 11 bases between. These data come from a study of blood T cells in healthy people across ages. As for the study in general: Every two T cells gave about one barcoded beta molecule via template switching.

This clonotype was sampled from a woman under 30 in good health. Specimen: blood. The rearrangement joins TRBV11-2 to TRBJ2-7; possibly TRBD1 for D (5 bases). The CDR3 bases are TGTGCCAGCAGCTTATCTGACAGATACTACGAGCAGTACTTC. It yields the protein CASSLSDRYYEQYF.